This entry features one T cell receptor (beta chain) sequence. This clone came up a few times. What antigen it recognizes has not been identified. No base-level quality is on record; no much larger clone is a single base apart. This sample stems from a study of T cell responses to AZD1222 COVID-19 vaccine (dated by TCRdb to the early 2020s). General notes on the study: TCR sequencing covered more than 230 trial participants: 207 given two doses of AZD1222 and approximately 26 given two doses of MenACWY control vaccine. Trial participants were enrolled into age subgroups of 18-55, 56-69 and 70-plus years, which contained 148, 28 and 57 TCR-sequenced participants, respectively.

The time point label of this sample denotes: about 28 days (+/-7) after the second vaccine dose. AZD1222 recipients with second doses at about 4 weeks or about 12 weeks were pooled, because spike-specific TCR depth and breadth did not differ between schedules. The vaccinee samples were drawn from two UK trials, COV001 and COV002, one of which was a single-blind randomized controlled phase 2/3 trial testing AZD1222 (ChAdOx1 nCoV-19) in healthy adults. Trial participant PBMC samples were collected at day 0 and day 28 after the second dose for TCRbeta chain sequencing. Clipping removes 6 bases from V and 6 bases from J, with 10 as the unmatched junction base count. Reading from cysteine to phenylalanine, the CDR3 counts 15 amino acids. CDR3 DNA is the only sequence kept; it has 45 bases, read in frame from the first base. CDR1 and CDR2, looked up from the germline V gene, are MDHEN and SYDVKM. Here is what the overall study found, with its caveats: Conclusions about previously exposed vaccinees were limited because only 6 or 7 AZD1222 recipients were SARS-CoV-2 seropositive at baseline. The whole spike protein was spanned by vaccine-associated CD4 TCRs, and dominant responses were seen in regions 160-218 and 743-854. In the small 56-69-year group, the increase in depth fell short of significance, most likely because of low power. Reportedly, almost half of the unique spike-specific TCRs recognized epitopes lying outside the regions that are mutated in the B.1.351 and B.1.1.7 variants. No day 14 peak-response samples were available, so repertoires were characterized only after the peak T cell response. After two AZD1222 doses, both the breadth and the depth of spike-specific TCRs were significantly higher than at day 0 and than in MenACWY recipients. Participants were mostly white British, with more females than males. The authors suggested clonal diversity may have been underestimated.

The CDR3 regions of human TCRbeta chains were subjected to immunosequencing. The paper's processing steps were these. TCRs in the repertoires were matched against a reference library of SARS-CoV-2-specific TCRs that had been generated with the MIRA antigen-specificity platform. Breadth was defined as the fraction of unique TCRs that were SARS-CoV-2-associated, and depth was defined as the fraction of total T cells that were SARS-CoV-2-associated. Using the MIRA data, every spike-specific TCR was mapped to the spike region that the TCR reacted to and assigned to either a CD4 or a CD8 class. Log10-transformed breadth and depth values were compared by one-way ANOVA with Sidak's multiple comparisons tests. Sourced from immuneACCESS, this table was stored by TCRdb with only in-frame sequences that have V and J called. A share of the clones is absent; for the studies checked, an unresolved V gene accounts for under half, and the remainder has no known explanation. That table gives V, J and clone size, and the DNA gave D and trimming. The sample table lists fewer than 200,000 clones, around nine tenths of them with a count of one. The ten largest make up roughly a quarter of the sample.

This material consisted of peripheral blood, taken 28 days after the second AZD1222 dose. The rearranged chain carries TRBV28 and TRBJ1-2, and 10 junction bases match TRBD1. The sequence was collected from an adult who received the AZD1222 COVID-19 vaccine. The nucleotide sequence is given as TGTGCCAGCAGCCTCAAGACAGGGGGCGATAATGGCTACACCTTC. This sequence encodes CASSLKTGGDNGYTF.